This T cell receptor (beta chain) was found in a study of neurological immune-mediated disorders. The cDNA was synthesized by 5'RACE incorporating 10-nucleotide random UMIs. TCRdb reprocessed the 5' RACE reads with MiXCR, giving one entry per CDR3 protein. The table lists 25,000 to 30,000 distinct CDR3 sequences, about 16% of them singletons. This CDR3 has 14 residues. Per germline, CDR1 SEHNR and CDR2 FQNEAQ (reference sequence). Between the trimmed V and J ends, which lost 9 bases and 6 bases, there was a span of 17 bases. The table lists this clonotype with many counts. Its antigen is as yet unknown. Study-wide points: Expansion of TCR clones was greatest in HTLV-1-associated myelopathy and smallest in multiple sclerosis, where it fell below that of healthy controls. None of the CDR3 amino acid sequences in expanded clones turned up in more than one subject, which points to private repertoires in all groups.

Time point here: technical triplicate 3. Sorted libraries were derived from about a million CD4+ or CD8+ T cells. The clonotype was recovered from a female donor with HTLV-1-associated myelopathy (HAM/TSP). The gene calls are TRBV7-9 and TRBJ2-2, with D possibly being TRBD2 (6 bases). Sequenced input: CD4+ T cells from blood. The CDR3 here is CASKSSGDAGELFF. The CDR3 nucleotides read TGTGCCAGTAAGAGTAGCGGAGACGCCGGGGAGCTGTTTTTT.